These 21 T cell receptor beta chains originate from one sample sequenced in a study of blood T cell repertoires in COVID-19. Only in-frame clones appear in the TCRdb table, and some are missing; sequencing was by immunoSEQ multiplex PCR. The data contain about 160,000 clones, around 82% of them singletons. Sample: peripheral blood. The receptors were sampled from a woman older than 75 with active or convalescent COVID-19.

The V gene is TRBV5-4, the J gene TRBJ2-4, with TRBD2 identical over 8 bases. Losses at the gene ends were 0 bases for V and 7 bases for J; bases not matched to a gene: 6. The CDR3 runs to 15 residues. CDR1 and CDR2 (germline): SGHNT, YYREEE (reference sequence). CDR3 sequence (DNA): TGTGCCAGCAGCTTGGAAGGTGCGGGGGGCAACATTCAGTACTTC. It translates to CASSLEGAGGNIQYF.

The V and J genes are TRBV25-1 and TRBJ1-5; D is perhaps TRBD1 (6 bases). Trimming cost V 6 bases and J 5 bases, with 17 bases left between them. The CDR3 is 15 amino acids. Germline V gives CDR1 MGHDK, CDR2 SYGVNS. The CDR3 bases are TGTGCCAGCAGCCCTCAGGGGAAAGGCTATCAGCCCCAGCATTTT. This sequence encodes CASSPQGKGYQPQHF. The full variable domain, in which reference TRBV25-1 and TRBJ1-5 provide the parts outside the CDR3, is EADIYQTPRYLVIGTGKKITLECSQTMGHDKMYWYQQDPGMELHLIHYSYGVNSTEKGDLSSESTVSRIRTEHFPLTLESARPSHTSQYLCASSPQGKGYQPQHFGDGTRLSIL.

The CDR3 reads CASTSVMNTEAFF. DNA of the CDR3: TGTGCCAGCACCTCAGTCATGAACACTGAAGCTTTCTTT. The chain links TRBV3-1 (or the pseudogene TRBV3-2) to TRBJ1-1; D not resolved. The length of the CDR3 is 13 residues. Trimming took off 7 bases at V and 0 bases at J, with 9 bases between the two ends. From germline, CDR1 is LGHDT and CDR2 YNNKEL (reference sequence).

The chain combines TRBV28 with TRBJ2-3; unclear D gene. The CDR3 is made up of 13 amino acids. Trimming stripped 7 bases from V and 0 bases from J, with 8 bases between. CDR1 is MDHEN and CDR2 is SYDVKM in the germline V gene. The CDR3 DNA sequence: TGTGCCAGCACAATTACTAGCACAGATACGCAGTATTTT. Residues: CASTITSTDTQYF.

This clone was observed a few times. The V call is TRBV11-3, the J call TRBJ2-4, with D tentatively TRBD1 (6 bases). The CDR3 is 14 residues long. Trimming took off 5 bases at V and 3 bases at J, with 11 bases between the two ends. Germline CDR1 reads SGHNT; CDR2 reads YENEEA. CDR3 in DNA: TGTGCCAGCAGCCCCGAGGGGGACAAAAACATTCAGTACTTC. Translated, it gives CASSPEGDKNIQYF. Drawing the rest from reference TRBV11-3 and TRBJ2-4, the complete variable domain is EAGVVQSPRYKIIEKKQPVAFWCNPISGHNTLYWYLQNLGQGPELLIRYENEEAVDDSQLPKDRFSAERLKGVDSTLKIQPAELGDSAVYLCASSPEGDKNIQYFGAGTRLSVL.

The genes are TRBV18 and TRBJ1-4, with D perhaps matching TRBD1 (6 bases). The germline V gene has CDR1 KGHSH and CDR2 LQKENI. Trimming pared 4 bases from V and 8 bases from J, leaving 14 bases between. The CDR3 contains 14 residues. The CDR3 loop reads CASSLTDRREKLFF. The CDR3 bases are TGTGCCAGCTCACTAACGGACAGAAGGGAAAAACTGTTTTTT.

Only a few counts were recorded for this clone. This sequence joins TRBV18 and TRBJ1-4; D is unclear. Germline CDR1 reads KGHSH; CDR2 reads LQKENI. The CDR3 totals 14 residues. The V end lost 2 bases, the J end lost 8 bases, and 12 bases lay between the germline ends. Here the CDR3 reads CASSPNGEREKLFF. As DNA, the CDR3 is TGTGCCAGCTCACCAAACGGGGAGAGGGAAAAACTGTTTTTT.

The gene calls are TRBV24-1 and TRBJ2-3, with D hard to call. V was clipped by 6 bases and J by 3 bases, with 9 bases between them. CDR1 is KGHDR and CDR2 is SFDVKD in the germline V gene. The CDR3 is 13 residues long. This chain's CDR3 is CATSHADTDTQYF. CDR3 coding DNA: TGTGCCACCAGTCACGCAGATACAGATACGCAGTATTTT.

The chain recombines TRBV7-8 with TRBJ1-2, with unresolved D. The V and J ends lost 5 bases and 5 bases respectively, with 9 bases between them. Germline CDR1 SGHVS, CDR2 FQNEAQ. The CDR3 is made up of 12 amino acids. The DNA for the CDR3 is TGTGCCAGCAGCCCGACAAATTATGGCTACACCTTC. Its protein product is CASSPTNYGYTF. The full variable domain, in which reference TRBV7-8 and TRBJ1-2 provide the parts outside the CDR3, is GAGVSQSPRYKVAKRGQDVALRCDPISGHVSLFWYQQALGQGPEFLTYFQNEAQLDKSGLPSDRFFAERPEGSVSTLKIQRTQQEDSAVYLCASSPTNYGYTFGSGTRLTVV.

The chain is built from TRBV7-3 and TRBJ2-3; TRBD2 might be the D (6 bases). Germline lookup yields CDR1 SGHTA and CDR2 FQGTGA. The length of the CDR3 is 15 residues. Trimming removed 4 bases from V and 0 bases from J, with 11 bases in between. The CDR3 protein is CASSSLATSTDTQYF. CDR3 coding DNA: TGTGCCAGCAGCTCGCTAGCGACCAGCACAGATACGCAGTATTTT.

The genes are TRBV9 and TRBJ1-1; D might be TRBD1 (5 bases). In germline, CDR1 is SGDLS, CDR2 YYNGEE. The CDR3 sequence is 14 residues long. Trimming took 0 bases from V and 3 from J, leaving 9 bases between them. This CDR3 reads CASSVVGGDTEAFF. CDR3 in DNA: TGTGCCAGCAGCGTAGTCGGGGGGGACACTGAAGCTTTCTTT. Looking up the rest from reference TRBV9 and TRBJ1-1 gives the full variable domain: DSGVTQTPKHLITATGQRVTLRCSPRSGDLSVYWYQQSLDQGLQFLIQYYNGEERAKGNILERFSAQQFPDLHSELNLSSLELGDSALYFCASSVVGGDTEAFFGQGTRLTVV.

The chain employs TRBV5-1 and TRBJ2-5, with TRBD2 matching 11 bases. V was clipped by 0 bases and J by 4 bases; unmatched bases: 5. The CDR3 contains 16 residues. CDR1 and CDR2 from the germline V gene are SGHRS and YFSETQ. Here the CDR3 DNA reads TGCGCCAGCAGCTTGGTTAGCGGGAGGGCGGTAGAGACCCAGTACTTC. Its protein product is CASSLVSGRAVETQYF.

This clone appeared a few times. The chain employs TRBV9 and TRBJ2-6; 8 nucleotides match TRBD2. V lost 1 base, J lost 4 bases, and 7 bases stayed unmatched. CDR3 length: 17 residues. The germline gives CDR1 SGDLS, CDR2 YYNGEE. Here the CDR3 DNA reads TGTGCCAGCAGCGTATACGGGAGGGCTTCGGGGGCCAACGTCCTGACTTTC. It encodes CASSVYGRASGANVLTF.

This chain links TRBV5-8 with TRBJ1-5; 8 bases are a match to TRBD1. Germline values: CDR1 SGHTS, CDR2 YDEGEE. With V trimmed by 2 bases and J by 6 bases, 7 bases remained unmatched. The CDR3 contains 15 residues. CDR3 sequence: CASSFRTGQGQPQHF. For the CDR3, the DNA is TGTGCCAGCAGCTTCCGGACAGGGCAGGGTCAGCCCCAGCATTTT.

The chain's CDR3 is CASSSPFQGNSNQPQHF. The CDR3 DNA reads TGTGCCAGCAGTTCCCCGTTTCAGGGGAATAGCAATCAGCCCCAGCATTTT. This sequence joins TRBV28 and TRBJ1-5, with D possibly TRBD1 on 6 matching bases. Germline-derived CDR1 and CDR2 are MDHEN and SYDVKM. This CDR3 has 17 residues. Trimming shortened V by 4 bases and J by 0 bases, and 16 bases separated the two germline ends.

This chain joins TRBV14 and TRBJ1-2; 11 positions agree with TRBD1. The CDR3 loop spans 16 amino acids. V shed 4 bases, J shed 5 bases, and the junction held 9 bases outside the gene matches. Germline V gene sequence: CDR1 SGHDN, CDR2 FVKESK. In DNA form, the CDR3 reads TGTGCCAGCAGCCGACGCAAGGACAGGGGGCGGTATGGCTACACCTTC. Amino acids: CASSRRKDRGRYGYTF.

As for this clone: Within the sample, other DNA sequences also encode this same CDR3. The chain carries TRBV5-1 and TRBJ1-2; 7 bases fit TRBD1. V was pared by 0 bases and J by 5 bases, with 4 bases of the junction left unmatched. The CDR3 runs to 14 residues. Germline values: CDR1 SGHRS, CDR2 YFSETQ. The CDR3: CASSLAGTDYGYTF. CDR3 DNA: TGCGCCAGCAGCTTGGCCGGGACAGATTATGGCTACACCTTC. The variable domain in full, completed from reference TRBV5-1 and TRBJ1-2, reads KAGVTQTPRYLIKTRGQQVTLSCSPISGHRSVSWYQQTPGQGLQFLFEYFSETQRNKGNFPGRFSGRQFSNSRSEMNVSTLELGDSALYLCASSLAGTDYGYTFGSGTRLTVV.

The chain has TRBV11-2 and TRBJ2-1; D remains ambiguous. Trimming took 6 bases from V and 2 from J, leaving 14 bases between them. Germline assignment: CDR1 SGHAT and CDR2 FQNNGV. This CDR3 has 15 amino acids. CDR3 residues: CASRPRVYAYNEQFF. In nucleotides, the CDR3 is TGTGCCAGCAGGCCACGGGTTTACGCCTACAATGAGCAGTTCTTC.

This rearrangement joins TRBV2 to TRBJ2-7, with TRBD2 as a possible D gene (5 bases). The CDR3 runs to 12 residues. Trimming cost V 8 bases and J 6 bases, with 14 bases left between them. CDR1 and CDR2 (germline): SNHLY, FYNNEI. In nucleotides, the CDR3 is TGTGCCAGCCGGGATGGGGTTTCCGAGCAGTACTTC. Amino acid sequence: CASRDGVSEQYF.

The genes are TRBV5-4 and TRBJ1-2; no clear D. The CDR3 runs to 14 residues. The V end was cut by 0 bases, the J end by 8 bases, with 14 bases between. Germline CDR1 SGHNT, CDR2 YYREEE (reference sequence). In DNA form, the CDR3 reads TGTGCCAGCAGCTTGGCAACCCGCGAAGAGGGCTACACCTTC. This codes for CASSLATREEGYTF.

The CDR3 reads CASSLAGGLGQPQHF. CDR3 sequence (DNA): TGTGCCAGCAGCTTGGCCGGGGGGCTGGGTCAGCCCCAGCATTTT. V and J are TRBV5-6 and TRBJ1-5; weak D call: TRBD1 (6 bases). The CDR3 length is 15 residues. The germline V gene has CDR1 SGHDT and CDR2 YYEEEE. Trimming pared 0 bases from V and 6 bases from J, leaving 13 bases between.